The 15 T cell receptor beta chains given below trace back to one sample, sequenced in a study of blood T cell repertoires in COVID-19. Libraries were prepared by immunoSEQ multiplex PCR; TCRdb keeps only in-frame clonotypes and omits some of them. This table holds 95,000 to 110,000 clones, roughly 84% found once. The sequencing sample was made of peripheral blood. The receptor set was obtained from a man in his 60s with acute or convalescent COVID-19.

The chain carries TRBV30 and TRBJ1-3; 11 bases line up with TRBD1. This CDR3 is 15 amino acids long. Germline assignment: CDR1 GTSNPN and CDR2 SVGIG (reference sequence). V lost 1 base to trimming and J lost 2 bases; unmatched junction nucleotides: 1. The DNA of the CDR3 is TGTGCCTGGAGTGCGGACAGGGGGCCTGGAAACACCATATATTTT. It yields the protein CAWSADRGPGNTIYF.

The chain has TRBV28 and TRBJ2-6; 12 nucleotides agree with TRBD1. Per germline, CDR1 MDHEN and CDR2 SYDVKM. V lost 8 bases, J lost 4 bases, and 12 bases stayed unmatched. The CDR3 spans 18 residues. The CDR3 region is CASAIIPGQGAGANVLTF. CDR3 bases: TGTGCCAGCGCCATAATCCCGGGACAGGGGGCCGGGGCCAACGTCCTGACTTTC.

The V gene is TRBV7-8, the J gene TRBJ2-2; D possibly corresponds to TRBD2 (6 bases). Trimming pared 2 bases from V and 6 bases from J, leaving 13 bases between. Per the germline V gene, CDR1 is SGHVS and CDR2 is FQNEAQ. There are 15 residues in the CDR3. This chain's CDR3 is CASSLFRRVPGELFF. DNA of the CDR3: TGTGCCAGCAGCTTATTTAGGAGGGTCCCCGGGGAGCTGTTTTTT. Combining the CDR3 with reference TRBV7-8 and TRBJ2-2 gives the whole variable domain GAGVSQSPRYKVAKRGQDVALRCDPISGHVSLFWYQQALGQGPEFLTYFQNEAQLDKSGLPSDRFFAERPEGSVSTLKIQRTQQEDSAVYLCASSLFRRVPGELFFGEGSRLTVL.

The V gene is TRBV28, the J gene TRBJ2-7, with 9 bases identical to TRBD2. This CDR3 has 15 amino acids. J was trimmed by 0 bases and V by 6 bases; bases with no gene match: 6. Germline V CDR1 and CDR2: MDHEN, SYDVKM. CDR3 amino acids: CASRASGMSSYEQYF. DNA of the CDR3: TGTGCCAGCAGGGCTAGCGGGATGAGCTCCTACGAGCAGTACTTC.

DNA of the CDR3: TGTGCCACCAGTGAGGACAGCCGGGGCTACACCTTC. Protein sequence: CATSEDSRGYTF. The chain links TRBV24-1 to TRBJ1-2; TRBD1 might be the D (6 bases). V lost 4 bases, J lost 8 bases, and 10 bases lay in between. The CDR3 sequence is 12 residues long. Germline V gene sequence: CDR1 KGHDR, CDR2 SFDVKD.

The J gene is TRBJ2-1, the V gene TRBV5-8; 9 bases agree with TRBD1. With V trimmed by 4 bases and J by 6 bases, 5 bases remained unmatched. Per germline, CDR1 SGHTS and CDR2 YDEGEE. This CDR3 spans 14 amino acids. The CDR3 bases are TGTGCCAGCAGCCTGGGACAGGGAACCAATGAGCAGTTCTTC. Its translation is CASSLGQGTNEQFF.

The rearrangement links TRBV11-3 to TRBJ2-2; TRBD2 agrees at 10 bases. Germline trimming cut 1 base from V and 10 bases from J; bases unmatched to any gene: 9. The germline gives CDR1 SGHNT, CDR2 YENEEA. The CDR3 totals 16 residues. The CDR3 coding sequence is TGTGCCAGCAGCTTAGTCATCTCTAGCGGGAGAGTGGAGCTGTTTTTT. This translates into CASSLVISSGRVELFF.

The genes are TRBV6-5 and TRBJ2-1; TRBD1 agrees at 8 bases. Looked up from germline, CDR1 is MNHEY and CDR2 is SVGAGI. The CDR3 contains 14 residues. Losses at the gene ends were 7 bases for V and 4 bases for J; bases not matched to a gene: 6. For the CDR3, the DNA is TGTGCCAGCACCCCCAGGACAGGGTACAATGAGCAGTTCTTC. It encodes CASTPRTGYNEQFF.

The V and J genes are TRBV5-5 and TRBJ1-2; 7 bases are a match to TRBD1. V lost 1 base to trimming and J lost 5 bases; unmatched junction nucleotides: 2. In germline, CDR1 is SGHKS, CDR2 YYEKEE (reference sequence). This CDR3 has 13 residues. CDR3 protein: CASSLQTGYGYTF. CDR3 nucleotide sequence: TGTGCCAGCAGCTTGCAGACAGGGTATGGCTACACCTTC.

The chain combines TRBV28 with TRBJ2-1, with TRBD2 matching 11 bases. Germline V gene sequence: CDR1 MDHEN, CDR2 SYDVKM. The CDR3 loop spans 16 amino acids. With 6 bases clipped from V and 0 bases from J, the junction kept 4 bases outside the gene matches. The CDR3 loop reads CASRSSGRASYNEQFF. CDR3 bases: TGTGCCAGCAGAAGTAGCGGGAGGGCCTCCTACAATGAGCAGTTCTTC.

The J gene is TRBJ1-1, the V gene TRBV5-1; D is perhaps TRBD1 (5 bases). CDR3 size: 16 residues. Germline CDR1 and CDR2: SGHRS and YFSETQ. V was cut by 4 bases and J by 3 bases, with 19 bases left in between. The CDR3 coding sequence is TGCGCCAGCAGCGCGAGACCCAGGGAAGTGGACACTGAAGCTTTCTTT. Translated: CASSARPREVDTEAFF.

The chain employs TRBV19 and TRBJ2-5; D call uncertain. Germline loops: CDR1 LNHDA, CDR2 SQIVND (reference sequence). The CDR3 covers 14 residues. The V end was cut by 3 bases, the J end by 0 bases, with 8 bases between. CDR3: CASSILQDQETQYF. The CDR3 DNA reads as TGTGCCAGTAGTATTTTGCAGGACCAAGAGACCCAGTACTTC.

CDR3 nucleotides: TGTGCCAGCAGTGAGCAGCGGGAGCCCTACAATGAGCAGTTCTTC. The encoded protein is CASSEQREPYNEQFF. The V and J genes are TRBV6-1 and TRBJ2-1; 8 nucleotides match TRBD2. Germline trimming cut 3 bases from V and 2 bases from J; bases unmatched to any gene: 3. The CDR3 sequence is 15 residues long. Germline assignment: CDR1 MNHNS and CDR2 SASEGT.

V is TRBV11-2 and J is TRBJ2-5; TRBD2 matches at 12 bases. Germline V gives CDR1 SGHAT, CDR2 FQNNGV. The length of the CDR3 is 17 residues. V trimming: 5 bases; J trimming: 7 bases; junction bases outside the gene matches: 14. Written as DNA, the CDR3 is TGTGCCAGCAGCAAACGGACTAGCGGGACGGTTTCTGTGACCCAGTACTTC. Translated, it gives CASSKRTSGTVSVTQYF.

Comment on this clone: The sample holds other DNA sequences that translate to the same CDR3. The chain has TRBV19 and TRBJ1-2; a weak D match, TRBD1 (6 bases). The germline CDR1 and CDR2 sequences are LNHDA and SQIVND (reference sequence). The germline V and J ends were trimmed by 4 bases and 6 bases, with 6 bases remaining between them. CDR3 length equals 11 residues. The CDR3: CASSTGDGYTF. The CDR3 nucleotides read TGTGCCAGTAGTACAGGGGATGGCTACACCTTC. Using reference TRBV19 and TRBJ1-2 for the parts outside the CDR3, the full variable domain is DGGITQSPKYLFRKEGQNVTLSCEQNLNHDAMYWYRQDPGQGLRLIYYSQIVNDFQKGDIAEGYSVSREKKESFPLTVTSAQKNPTAFYLCASSTGDGYTFGSGTRLTVV.